This T cell receptor beta chain emerged from a study of blood T cell repertoires in COVID-19. Across the whole study: Some COVID-19 samples were acute and others convalescent; all came from the United States, Italy and Spain. In each case, the material was cDNA or gDNA derived from T cells, B-cell-depleted T cells, or PBMCs.

The germline V gene has CDR1 PRHDT and CDR2 FYEKMQ (reference sequence). The CDR3 consists of 15 residues. The trim removed 5 bases at V and 7 bases at J, leaving 11 bases unmatched. Authors' processing steps: From reference gene primer amplification, estimates of nucleated cell counts were derived. The repertoire was sequenced with immunoSEQ multiplex PCR; TCRdb's copy has only in-frame clones and lacks some. D and trimming were read from the DNA, whereas the V and J calls and clone size are those reported in that table. This sample has about 240,000 clones, with approximately 85% found just once. The chain combines TRBV13 with TRBJ1-2; 9 positions match TRBD1. This receptor was obtained from an older woman with active or convalescent COVID-19. The specimen was peripheral blood. This chain's CDR3 is CASSPRDRVFGGYTF. CDR3 coding DNA: TGTGCCAGCAGCCCGCGGGACAGGGTATTTGGTGGCTACACCTTC. Supplemented by reference TRBV13 and TRBJ1-2, the full variable domain reads AAGVIQSPRHLIKEKRETATLKCYPIPRHDTVYWYQQGPGQDPQFLISFYEKMQSDKGSIPDRFSAQQFSDYHSELNMSSLELGDSALYFCASSPRDRVFGGYTFGSGTRLTVV.